This entry is about one T cell receptor beta chain. Its antigen is still unknown. This sample stems from a study of blood T cells in healthy people across ages. Findings of the study overall: CMV status of donors was unknown, possibly confounding expanded clonotype changes.

It was with a sample-barcoded 5' primer and a J-beta primer mix that a second PCR of roughly 7 to 12 cycles was run. TCRdb re-called the 5' RACE reads through MiXCR, storing one row per CDR3 protein. Here the sample spans 380,000 or so distinct CDR3 sequences, approximately 51% being singletons. Those donating, healthy Caucasian individuals from Russia, were aged 6 to 90. Every donor contributed roughly 10 milliliters of peripheral blood by blood draw. The V end lost 6 bases, the J end lost 6 bases, and 9 bases lay between the germline ends. Germline CDR1 is SQVTM and CDR2 is ANQGSEA. This CDR3 is 10 amino acids long.

The genes are TRBV29-1 and TRBJ2-7; D remains unclear. The sequence derives from a man aged 60 to 69 in good health. Specimen: blood. CDR3 sequence (DNA): TGCAGCGTGTATTCGGCCGAGCAGTACTTC. Protein sequence: CSVYSAEQYF.